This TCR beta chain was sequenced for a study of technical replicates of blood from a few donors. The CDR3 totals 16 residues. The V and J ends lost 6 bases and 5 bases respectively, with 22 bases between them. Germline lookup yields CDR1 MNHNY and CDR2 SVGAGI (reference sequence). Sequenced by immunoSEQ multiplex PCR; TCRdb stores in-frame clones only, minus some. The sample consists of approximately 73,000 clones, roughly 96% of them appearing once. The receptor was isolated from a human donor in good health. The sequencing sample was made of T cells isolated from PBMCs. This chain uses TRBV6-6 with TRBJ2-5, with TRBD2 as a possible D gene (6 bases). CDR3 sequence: CASSKSRGGGMETQYF. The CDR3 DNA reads TGTGCCAGCAGCAAAAGCCGGGGAGGCGGGATGGAGACCCAGTACTTC.